Shown below are 20 T cell receptor beta chains from a single sample sequenced in a study of blood T cell repertoires in COVID-19. Sequencing was performed with immunoSEQ multiplex PCR; in TCRdb, only in-frame clones are kept and a portion is missing. This sample has 300,000 or so clones, with 80% to 90% found just once. Sequencing input: peripheral blood. The source of these receptors is a man aged 50 to 60 with active or convalescent COVID-19.

The table lists this clone with a count of one. The rearrangement uses TRBV6-5 and TRBJ2-5, with 9 bases identical to TRBD1. CDR3 length: 13 residues. V gave up 6 bases and J gave up 1 base; unmatched junction bases: 0. CDR1 and CDR2 (germline): MNHEY, SVGAGI. The DNA for the CDR3 is TGTGCCAGCAGGGGACAGGGCCAAGAGACCCAGTACTTC. It yields the protein CASRGQGQETQYF.

CDR3 sequence: CATSRDFDTEAFF. The CDR3 bases are TGTGCCACCAGCAGGGACTTTGACACTGAAGCTTTCTTT. The J gene is TRBJ1-1, the V gene TRBV24-1, with D possibly TRBD1 on 5 matching bases. Trimming stripped 7 bases from V and 3 bases from J, with 11 bases between. The CDR3 runs to 13 residues. Per the germline V gene, CDR1 is KGHDR and CDR2 is SFDVKD.

DNA of the CDR3: TGTGCCACCAGCAGAGATCGGCAGGGAACCTACGAGCAGTACTTC. Residues: CATSRDRQGTYEQYF. This chain connects TRBV15 to TRBJ2-7; D possibly corresponds to TRBD1 (5 bases). The germline V and J ends were trimmed by 0 bases and 2 bases, with 11 bases remaining between them. The CDR3 sequence is 15 residues long. CDR1 is LNHNV, CDR2 YYDKDF, per germline (reference sequence).

J is TRBJ1-1 and V is TRBV18; perhaps TRBD1 as D (5 bases). Between the trimmed V and J ends, which lost 5 bases and 0 bases, there was a span of 10 bases. Looked up from germline, CDR1 is KGHSH and CDR2 is LQKENI. CDR3 length equals 14 residues. DNA for the CDR3: TGTGCCAGCTCAAGTCGACAGCTGAACACTGAAGCTTTCTTT. Translated: CASSSRQLNTEAFF.

The rearrangement joins TRBV7-8 to TRBJ1-1; D remains unclear. Germline V gene data show CDR1 as SGHVS and CDR2 as FQNEAQ. This CDR3 contains 13 residues. With 0 bases removed from V and 5 bases from J, the gap between germline ends came to 7 bases. DNA for the CDR3: TGTGCCAGCAGCTTAGCGAGCGAAACTGAAGCTTTCTTT. Its protein product is CASSLASETEAFF.

CDR3 in amino acids: CAWSTSPGYTF. DNA for the CDR3: TGTGCCTGGAGTACCAGTCCTGGCTACACCTTC. This rearrangement joins TRBV30 to TRBJ1-2; D call uncertain. This CDR3 is 11 amino acids long. V lost 2 bases and J lost 7, with 8 bases in between. Germline-derived CDR1 and CDR2 are GTSNPN and SVGIG (reference sequence).

A few counts support this clone. The chain is built from TRBV2 and TRBJ1-4, with D unclear. Trimming took off 4 bases at V and 4 bases at J, with 4 bases between the two ends. The CDR3 spans 12 residues. CDR1 is SNHLY and CDR2 is FYNNEI in the germline V gene. Here the CDR3 reads CASSVDNEKLFF. CDR3 nucleotide sequence: TGTGCCAGCAGTGTAGATAATGAAAAACTGTTTTTT.

This chain connects TRBV30 to TRBJ1-4, with D uncertain. CDR3 length: 12 amino acids. Germline CDR1 reads GTSNPN; CDR2 reads SVGIG (reference sequence). The V gene lost 4 bases and the J gene lost 5 bases, with 8 bases spanning the gap. The CDR3 region has the DNA TGTGCCTGGACCGGTACCAATGAAAAACTGTTTTTT. This sequence encodes CAWTGTNEKLFF.

V and J are TRBV18 and TRBJ1-1; 8 bases agree with TRBD1. The CDR3 is 13 residues long. V trimming: 5 bases; J trimming: 3 bases; junction bases outside the gene matches: 2. In germline, CDR1 is KGHSH, CDR2 LQKENI. CDR3 protein: CASSWTGYTEAFF. CDR3 in DNA: TGTGCCAGCTCATGGACAGGGTACACTGAAGCTTTCTTT.

The chain employs TRBV2 and TRBJ2-5; 7 positions match TRBD1. CDR1 is SNHLY, CDR2 FYNNEI, per germline. Germline trimming cut 7 bases from V and 4 bases from J; bases unmatched to any gene: 9. The CDR3 runs to 14 residues. CDR3 nucleotide sequence: TGTGCCAGCAATCATGACAGGGTAGCAGAGACCCAGTACTTC. Translated, it gives CASNHDRVAETQYF.

CDR3 coding DNA: TGTGCCAGCAGCGTAGTGGGGCGGGAGGACAGGGGGCCCTTCTCCGAAAAACTGTTTTTT. This sequence encodes CASSVVGREDRGPFSEKLFF. The rearrangement links TRBV9 to TRBJ1-4; TRBD1 matches 11 bases. CDR1 is SGDLS, CDR2 YYNGEE, per germline. CDR3 length: 20 amino acids. Germline trimming cut 0 bases from V and 8 bases from J; bases unmatched to any gene: 18. The full variable domain, rest sourced from reference TRBV9 and TRBJ1-4, is DSGVTQTPKHLITATGQRVTLRCSPRSGDLSVYWYQQSLDQGLQFLIQYYNGEERAKGNILERFSAQQFPDLHSELNLSSLELGDSALYFCASSVVGREDRGPFSEKLFFGSGTQLSVL.

The V gene is TRBV3-1 (or the pseudogene TRBV3-2), the J gene TRBJ1-6; D gene unclear. The CDR3 runs 13 residues. Per germline, CDR1 LGHDT and CDR2 YNNKEL (reference sequence). The V end was cut by 0 bases, the J end by 10 bases, with 7 bases between. The CDR3 DNA reads TGTGCCAGCAGCCAAGAATTAAGCTCACCCCTCCACTTT. It specifies CASSQELSSPLHF.

On this clone itself: The same CDR3 is also encoded by other DNA sequences in this sample. The chain is built from TRBV11-3 and TRBJ2-7; 7 bases map to TRBD1. From germline, CDR1 is SGHNT and CDR2 YENEEA. The J segment lost 2 bases and the V segment lost 1 base, leaving 2 bases of the junction unmatched. The CDR3 length is 14 residues. CDR3 nucleotides: TGTGCCAGCAGCTTAGGACAGGGAGCCTACGAGCAGTACTTC. This codes for CASSLGQGAYEQYF.

The chain joins TRBV14 to TRBJ1-6, with 8 bases identical to TRBD1. CDR1 is SGHDN, CDR2 FVKESK, per germline. The V and J ends lost 1 base and 9 bases, in that order; junction bases with no gene match: 8. This CDR3 is built from 16 residues. CDR3 sequence reads: CASSQVTGGYGSPLHF. As DNA, the CDR3 is TGTGCCAGCAGCCAAGTAACAGGGGGATACGGTTCACCCCTCCACTTT.

The chain uses TRBV5-3 and TRBJ2-3; D remains ambiguous. TRBV5-3 carries the ORF label, with uncertain function. This CDR3 contains 13 residues. Between the trimmed V and J ends, which lost 6 bases and 2 bases, there was a span of 10 bases. CDR3 sequence (DNA): TGTGCCAGAACCCCCCTTGTCACAGATACGCAGTATTTT. Its protein product is CARTPLVTDTQYF.

This clone showed up just a few times. The V gene is TRBV2, the J gene TRBJ1-1; 9 nucleotides line up with TRBD1. Trimming at V came to 9 bases and at J to 0 bases, leaving 2 bases not matched to a gene. The CDR3 spans 13 residues. Germline lookup yields CDR1 SNHLY and CDR2 FYNNEI. Here the CDR3 reads CARTGGMNTEAFF. CDR3 in DNA: TGTGCCAGGACAGGGGGGATGAACACTGAAGCTTTCTTT.

The chain is built from TRBV2 and TRBJ1-6; maybe TRBD1 (6 bases). The CDR3 loop spans 15 amino acids. V shed 4 bases and J shed 0 bases, with 7 bases lying between them. Germline values: CDR1 SNHLY, CDR2 FYNNEI. The CDR3 region is CASSVQGSYNSPLHF. For the CDR3, the DNA is TGTGCCAGCAGTGTACAGGGCTCCTATAATTCACCCCTCCACTTT.

The chain employs TRBV25-1 and TRBJ2-1; TRBD2 is a possible D gene (6 bases). In germline, CDR1 is MGHDK, CDR2 SYGVNS. Trimming removed 7 bases from V and 9 bases from J, with 16 bases in between. The length of the CDR3 is 13 residues. The DNA for the CDR3 is TGTGCCAGCACCTCGCGGGATAGGGGTGAGCAGTTCTTC. It encodes CASTSRDRGEQFF.

The chain joins TRBV4-3 to TRBJ2-5; D is unresolved. CDR3 length: 12 residues. Trimming left V 5 bases short and J 1 base short, with 5 bases between. CDR1 and CDR2 (germline): LGHNA, YSLEER. The CDR3 DNA follows: TGCGCCAGCAGCAGGAGCCAAGAGACCCAGTACTTC. This translates into CASSRSQETQYF.

The gene calls are TRBV2 and TRBJ2-1; TRBD2 matches at 10 bases. CDR1 SNHLY and CDR2 FYNNEI come from the germline V gene. V trimming: 6 bases; J trimming: 2 bases; junction bases outside the gene matches: 7. The CDR3 has 16 residues. CDR3 sequence reads: CASSRGLAVTYNEQFF. As DNA, the CDR3 is TGTGCCAGCAGCCGAGGACTAGCGGTGACCTACAATGAGCAGTTCTTC. Complete variable domain (other parts from reference TRBV2 and TRBJ2-1): EPEVTQTPSHQVTQMGQEVILRCVPISNHLYFYWYRQILGQKVEFLVSFYNNEISEKSEIFDDQFSVERPDGSNFTLKIRSTKLEDSAMYFCASSRGLAVTYNEQFFGPGTRLTVL.